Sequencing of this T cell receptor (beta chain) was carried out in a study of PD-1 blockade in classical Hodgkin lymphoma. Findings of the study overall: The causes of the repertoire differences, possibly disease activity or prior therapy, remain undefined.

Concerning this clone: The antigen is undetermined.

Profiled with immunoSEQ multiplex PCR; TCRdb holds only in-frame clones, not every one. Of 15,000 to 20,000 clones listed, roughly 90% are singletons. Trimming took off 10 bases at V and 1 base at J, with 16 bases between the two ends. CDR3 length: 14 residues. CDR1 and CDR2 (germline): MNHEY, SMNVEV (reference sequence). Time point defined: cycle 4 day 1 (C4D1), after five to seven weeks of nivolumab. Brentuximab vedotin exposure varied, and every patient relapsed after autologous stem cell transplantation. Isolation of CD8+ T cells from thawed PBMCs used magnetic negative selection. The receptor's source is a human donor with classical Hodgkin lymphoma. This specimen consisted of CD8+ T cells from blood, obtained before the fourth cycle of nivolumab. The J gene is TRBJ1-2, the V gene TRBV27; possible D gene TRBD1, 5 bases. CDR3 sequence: CATGGVGSNYGYTF. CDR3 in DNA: TGTGCCACGGGGGGAGTGGGCAGTAACTATGGCTACACCTTC.